This T cell receptor (beta chain) was obtained from a study of T cells after yellow fever vaccination. Template-switching 5'RACE yielded the TCR cDNA; a universal primer site and UMIs were added in the process. TCRdb re-called the 5' RACE reads through MiXCR, storing one row per CDR3 protein. The data contain about 340,000 distinct CDR3 sequences, around 3.9% of them singletons. The ends lost 3 bases at V and 5 bases at J; junction bases unmatched: 9. The CDR3 is 14 amino acids. Germline CDR1 and CDR2: DFQATT and SNEGSKA (reference sequence). This clonotype was observed at least ten times. The TCR sequence derives from a man aged 18-30 years who received the YFV17D yellow fever vaccine. The chain joins TRBV20-1 to TRBJ2-7; TRBD2 aligns across 8 bases. The specimen was PBMCs, collected 5 days after the yellow fever booster vaccination. The chain's CDR3 is CSARSGGEDHEQYF. Here the CDR3 DNA reads TGCAGTGCTAGGTCCGGGGGGGAGGATCACGAGCAGTACTTC.